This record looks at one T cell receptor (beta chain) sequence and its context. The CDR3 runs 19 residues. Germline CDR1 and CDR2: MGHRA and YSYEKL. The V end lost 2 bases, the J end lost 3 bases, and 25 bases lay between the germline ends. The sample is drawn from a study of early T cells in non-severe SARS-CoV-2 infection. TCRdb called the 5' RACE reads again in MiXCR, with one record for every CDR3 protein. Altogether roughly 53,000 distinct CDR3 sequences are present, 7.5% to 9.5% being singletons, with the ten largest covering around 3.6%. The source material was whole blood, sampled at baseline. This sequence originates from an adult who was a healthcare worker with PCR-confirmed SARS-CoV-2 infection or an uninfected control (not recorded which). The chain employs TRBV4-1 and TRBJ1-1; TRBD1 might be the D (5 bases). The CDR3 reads CASSQFSNSFRVKDTEAFF. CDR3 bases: TGCGCCAGCAGCCAATTCAGCAATAGTTTCAGGGTGAAGGACACTGAAGCTTTCTTT.